The source of this TCR beta chain is a study of control samples from healthy donors and cancer patients. CDR1 LGHNT and CDR2 FRNRAP come from the germline V gene. The V and J ends lost 0 bases and 7 bases, in that order; junction bases with no gene match: 7. The CDR3 is made up of 16 amino acids. Assay used: immunoSEQ multiplex PCR; TCRdb lists only in-frame clones, some missing. The sample contains about 410,000 clones, 80% to 95% of which appear only once. The TCR comes from a man aged 35-49 years with head and neck cancer. Sequencing input: PBMCs. The rearrangement joins TRBV12-5 to TRBJ1-4; 8 bases are a match to TRBD1. The CDR3: CASGLVQGALREKLFF. CDR3 DNA: TGTGCTAGTGGTTTGGTTCAGGGGGCTCTTCGTGAAAAACTGTTTTTT.